This TCR beta chain came from a study of T cell changes during pregnancy in multiple sclerosis. Measured with immunoSEQ multiplex PCR; TCRdb has only the in-frame clones, and not every one. Among 70,000 to 95,000 clones listed, almost 95% were seen once. This clone appeared a single time. The V gene end was trimmed by 4 bases and the J gene end by 0 bases; junction bases not matched to a gene: 11. This CDR3 spans 19 amino acids. Here the sequenced sample was peripheral blood, taken in the third trimester of pregnancy. The rearrangement links TRBV5-3 to TRBJ2-1, with 12 bases that match TRBD1. Being an ORF, TRBV5-3 has a function that is uncertain. The sequence derives from a female donor with multiple sclerosis, enrolled in a pregnancy study. CDR3 coding DNA: TGTGCCAGAAGCCAGCCCCGGGACAGGGGGCCGAGCTCCTACAATGAGCAGTTCTTC. Its translation: CARSQPRDRGPSSYNEQFF.